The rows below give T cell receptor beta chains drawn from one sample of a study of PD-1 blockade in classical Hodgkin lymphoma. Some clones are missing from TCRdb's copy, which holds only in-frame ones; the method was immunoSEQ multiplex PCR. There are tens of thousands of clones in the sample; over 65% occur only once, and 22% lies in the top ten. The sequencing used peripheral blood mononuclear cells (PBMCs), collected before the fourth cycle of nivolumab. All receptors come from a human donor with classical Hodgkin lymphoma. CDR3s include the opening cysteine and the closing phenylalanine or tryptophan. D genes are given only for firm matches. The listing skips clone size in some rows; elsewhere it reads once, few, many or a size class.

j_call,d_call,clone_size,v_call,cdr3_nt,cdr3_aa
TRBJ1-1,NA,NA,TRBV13,TGTGCCAGCAGCCCCGGACAGTTCCAGAACACTGAAGCTTTCTTT,CASSPGQFQNTEAFF
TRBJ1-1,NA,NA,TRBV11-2,TGTGCCAGCAGCTTAGGGGGGGGGCGGCAGTCCCAAGCTTTCTTT,CASSLGGGRQSQAFF
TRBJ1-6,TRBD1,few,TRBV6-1,TGTGCCAGCAGTGAAGCACCTGCGACAGGGCTCGTAGGACCCCTCCACTTT,CASSEAPATGLVGPLHF
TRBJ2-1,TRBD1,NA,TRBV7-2,TGTGCCAGCAGCTTAGAAGGGACAGGGACATACAATGAGCAGTTCTTC,CASSLEGTGTYNEQFF
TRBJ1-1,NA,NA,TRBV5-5,TGTGCCAGCAGCTTGATCGCAGGGAGTGGGGACACTGAAGCTTTCTTT,CASSLIAGSGDTEAFF
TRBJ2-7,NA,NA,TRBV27,TGTGCCAGCAGTCCAGGGGCAGGCCTATCTCTGAACGAGCAGTACTTC,CASSPGAGLSLNEQYF
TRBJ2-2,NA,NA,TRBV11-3,TGTGCCAGCAGGTCGCAAAACACCGGGGAGCTGTTTTTT,CASRSQNTGELFF
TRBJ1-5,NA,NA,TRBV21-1,TGTGCCAGCAGCAAAGGGGACCCTCTGGGCCGCAGCAATCAGCCCCAGCATTTT,CASSKGDPLGRSNQPQHF
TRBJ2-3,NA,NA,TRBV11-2,TGTGCCAGCAGCTTAGCTCCCCAATATACGCAGTATTTT,CASSLAPQYTQYF
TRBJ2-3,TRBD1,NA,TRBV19,TGTGCCAGTCGGACAGGGGACTACACAGATACGCAGTATTTT,CASRTGDYTDTQYF
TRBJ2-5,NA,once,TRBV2,TGTGCCAGCAGTCCCCAAGAGACCCAGTACTTC,CASSPQETQYF
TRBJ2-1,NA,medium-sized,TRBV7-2,TGTGCCAGCAGCTTAGGGCCTAACCCCCCGGGGTATGAGCAGTTCTTC,CASSLGPNPPGYEQFF
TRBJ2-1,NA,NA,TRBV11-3,TGTGCCAGCAGCTCGATCCTTGAGCAGTTCTTC,CASSSILEQFF
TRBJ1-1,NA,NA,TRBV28,TGTGCCAGCAGTCCATCTCCGGGGGAGAACACTGAAGCTTTCTTT,CASSPSPGENTEAFF
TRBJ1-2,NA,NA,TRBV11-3,TGTGCCAGCAGCTCCTCTGGGGTTAGTGGCTACACCTTC,CASSSSGVSGYTF
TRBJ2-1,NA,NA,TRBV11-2,TGTGCCAGCAGCCTAGGACCGACGGGCGCGGGTGAGCAGTTCTTC,CASSLGPTGAGEQFF
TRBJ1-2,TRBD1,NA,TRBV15,TGTGCCACCAGCAGAGACAGGGGGCGCGGCTACACCTTC,CATSRDRGRGYTF
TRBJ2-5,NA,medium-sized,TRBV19,TGTGCCAGTAGCCGACGCATGATAAGCGCCGTAGAGACCCAGTACTTC,CASSRRMISAVETQYF
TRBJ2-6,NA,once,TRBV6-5,TGTGCCAGCAGTTACCTTCAGGGCTCTGGGGCCAACGTCCTGACTTTC,CASSYLQGSGANVLTF
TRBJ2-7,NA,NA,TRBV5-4,TGTGCCAGCAGCTCACGGAGCTCCTACGAGCAGTACTTC,CASSSRSSYEQYF
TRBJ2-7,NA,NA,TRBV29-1,TGCAGCGTTGAAGATCCGAGATCGGACAATCCCTACGAGCAGTACTTC,CSVEDPRSDNPYEQYF
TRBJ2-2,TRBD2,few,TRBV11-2,TGTGCCAGCAGCCCCCCCGGACTAGCGGGAGGCACCGGGGAGCTGTTTTTT,CASSPPGLAGGTGELFF
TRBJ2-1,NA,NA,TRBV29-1,TGCAGCGGAGTCAGGGGCAATGAGCAGTTCTTC,CSGVRGNEQFF
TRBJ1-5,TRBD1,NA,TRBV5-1,TGCGCCAGCAGCGGAATATTCTACCTAGGGGGACAGAACTCCCCACACGGACAGCCCCAGCATTTT,CASSGIFYLGGQNSPHGQPQHF
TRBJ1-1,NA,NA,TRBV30,TGTGCCTGGAGATCTCGGATCGCCAAGACGAGTGAAGCTTTCTTT,CAWRSRIAKTSEAFF
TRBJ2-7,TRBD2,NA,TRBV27,TGTGCCAGCAGCCAAGGGGCGGGAGCGGCCCACGAGCAGTACTTC,CASSQGAGAAHEQYF